The 21 T cell receptor beta chains listed next were all sequenced from one sample in a study of blood T cell repertoires in COVID-19. Repertoires were generated with immunoSEQ multiplex PCR, while TCRdb's copy carries only in-frame clones and drops some. Among 85,000 to 110,000 clones listed, around 88% were seen once. Sequenced: peripheral blood. The receptors were gathered from a human donor in a cohort sampled during active COVID-19.

This chain connects TRBV5-4 to TRBJ2-2; D may be TRBD1 (5 bases). This CDR3 contains 14 residues. Looked up from germline, CDR1 is SGHNT and CDR2 is YYREEE (reference sequence). Trimming took off 4 bases at V and 1 base at J, with 8 bases between the two ends. In nucleotides, the CDR3 is TGTGCCAGCAGCCTGGACATGAACACCGGGGAGCTGTTTTTT. This translates into CASSLDMNTGELFF.

This chain connects TRBV5-4 to TRBJ2-3; 9 bases fit TRBD2. Unmatched junction bases numbered 7, after V lost 3 bases and J lost 2 bases. The CDR3 sequence is 16 residues long. CDR1 is SGHNT, CDR2 YYREEE, per germline (reference sequence). The CDR3 region is CASSYGTSLPTDTQYF. The CDR3 nucleotides read TGTGCCAGCAGCTACGGGACTAGCCTCCCCACAGATACGCAGTATTTT.

This sequence joins TRBV3-1 (or the pseudogene TRBV3-2) and TRBJ2-1; 8 nucleotides align to TRBD1. The CDR3 extends over 17 amino acids. CDR1 is LGHDT, CDR2 YNNKEL, per germline (reference sequence). With 3 bases clipped from V and 4 bases from J, the junction kept 11 bases outside the gene matches. CDR3 in DNA: TGTGCCAGCAGCCAGCTTCAGGCAGGGGGCAGGTACAATGAGCAGTTCTTC. Its translation is CASSQLQAGGRYNEQFF.

This clone has just one count. This chain uses TRBV4-1 with TRBJ2-3, with D perhaps TRBD1 (6 bases). Trimming pared 1 base from V and 0 bases from J, leaving 11 bases between. CDR1 and CDR2 (germline): MGHRA, YSYEKL. This CDR3 is 16 amino acids long. DNA of the CDR3: TGCGCCAGCAGCCAAGTCCGGGACACCAGCACAGATACGCAGTATTTT. Residues: CASSQVRDTSTDTQYF.

The chain carries TRBV28 and TRBJ2-2; 7 bases line up with TRBD1. Germline lookup yields CDR1 MDHEN and CDR2 SYDVKM. The junction had 5 bases not matched to a gene; V was cut back by 4 bases and J by 6 bases. The CDR3 covers 14 residues. The CDR3: CASSSWTGAGELFF. The CDR3 nucleotides are TGTGCCAGCAGTTCCTGGACAGGAGCCGGGGAGCTGTTTTTT. Combining the CDR3 with reference TRBV28 and TRBJ2-2 gives the whole variable domain DVKVTQSSRYLVKRTGEKVFLECVQDMDHENMFWYRQDPGLGLRLIYFSYDVKMKEKGDIPEGYSVSREKKERFSLILESASTNQTSMYLCASSSWTGAGELFFGEGSRLTVL.

This clone showed up just once. The V gene is TRBV18, the J gene TRBJ1-1, with D unresolved. The germline V gene encodes CDR1 KGHSH and CDR2 LQKENI. This CDR3 has 13 residues. The V end was cut by 2 bases, the J end by 0 bases, with 4 bases between. The CDR3 DNA reads TGTGCCAGCTCACCAACAATGAACACTGAAGCTTTCTTT. This translates into CASSPTMNTEAFF.

V usage is TRBV7-9 and J usage is TRBJ1-5; TRBD1 aligns across 7 bases. V lost 0 bases and J lost 0; bases outside the gene matches: 5. The CDR3 has 17 residues. CDR1 and CDR2 from the germline V gene are SEHNR and FQNEAQ (reference sequence). The CDR3 loop reads CASSLAGDSTSNQPQHF. The CDR3 region has the DNA TGTGCCAGCAGCTTAGCAGGGGACAGCACTAGCAATCAGCCCCAGCATTTT.

This clone was recorded once. J is TRBJ2-7 and V is TRBV24-1; the match to TRBD2 covers 7 bases. CDR3 length: 15 amino acids. V shed 3 bases, J shed 7 bases, and the junction held 11 bases outside the gene matches. Germline CDR1 and CDR2: KGHDR and SFDVKD. This CDR3 reads CATSDRIAGAREQYF. The DNA of the CDR3 is TGTGCCACCAGTGATAGGATAGCGGGTGCCCGGGAGCAGTACTTC.

The chain has TRBV5-1 and TRBJ1-1; D remains unclear. This CDR3 has 12 amino acids. V was shortened by 4 bases and J by 5 bases, with 9 bases between the two germline ends. Germline loops: CDR1 SGHRS, CDR2 YFSETQ. The CDR3 protein is CASSGGYTEAFF. The CDR3 nucleotides read TGCGCCAGCAGCGGAGGGTATACTGAAGCTTTCTTT.

The chain links TRBV7-9 to TRBJ2-5; D gene uncertain. This CDR3 has 14 amino acids. Trimming cost V 4 bases and J 1 base, with 10 bases left between them. Germline V lookup: CDR1 SEHNR, CDR2 FQNEAQ (reference sequence). DNA of the CDR3: TGTGCCAGCAGCTCCCCTTACATCCAAGAGACCCAGTACTTC. Protein: CASSSPYIQETQYF.

The rearrangement uses TRBV5-1 and TRBJ2-3; 11 positions match TRBD1. The CDR3 has 15 residues. With 4 bases clipped from V and 6 bases from J, the junction kept 7 bases outside the gene matches. Germline CDR1 SGHRS, CDR2 YFSETQ. CDR3 loop: CASSVSGTGGDTQYF. The CDR3 bases are TGCGCCAGCAGCGTGAGTGGGACAGGGGGGGATACGCAGTATTTT.

This clone was recorded only once. V is TRBV30 and J is TRBJ2-6; D is perhaps TRBD2 (6 bases). The CDR3 totals 14 residues. CDR1 GTSNPN and CDR2 SVGIG come from the germline V gene (reference sequence). V dropped 4 bases and J dropped 2 bases, with 9 bases sitting between them. The CDR3 spells CAWTREAGANVLTF. CDR3 DNA sequence: TGTGCCTGGACCAGGGAGGCTGGGGCCAACGTCCTGACTTTC.

CDR3 bases: TGTGCCAGCAGCGTCGCGACAGGACCGAATCAGCCCCAGCATTTT. Protein product: CASSVATGPNQPQHF. V and J are TRBV7-2 and TRBJ1-5; a possible D gene is TRBD1 (6 bases). The germline V gene encodes CDR1 SGHTA and CDR2 FQGNSA. The CDR3 covers 15 residues. V gave up 5 bases and J gave up 4 bases, with 15 bases separating them. Full variable domain (outside the CDR3, taken from reference TRBV7-2 and TRBJ1-5): GAGVSQSPSNKVTEKGKDVELRCDPISGHTALYWYRQSLGQGLEFLIYFQGNSAPDKSGLPSDRFSAERTGGSVSTLTIQRTQQEDSAVYLCASSVATGPNQPQHFGDGTRLSIL.

This clone was recorded once. This chain uses TRBV10-1 with TRBJ2-1; 9 bases fit TRBD2. CDR3 length equals 15 residues. Looked up from germline, CDR1 is WNHNN and CDR2 is SYGVQD (reference sequence). The V segment lost 4 bases and the J segment 2 bases; nucleotides outside the gene matches: 3. Here the CDR3 reads CASSVSGGPYNEQFF. CDR3 bases: TGCGCCAGCAGTGTTAGCGGGGGTCCCTACAATGAGCAGTTCTTC.

This clone has just a few counts. The chain couples TRBV6-5 to TRBJ1-2, with 9 bases lining up with TRBD1. CDR3 length: 15 amino acids. Trimming removed 6 bases from V and 8 bases from J; junction bases left unmatched: 13. CDR1 is MNHEY, CDR2 SVGAGI, per germline. The CDR3 is CASSHSFGTGYGYTF. CDR3 sequence (DNA): TGTGCCAGCAGCCACTCGTTTGGGACAGGGTACGGCTACACCTTC.

J is TRBJ2-3 and V is TRBV24-1, with a tentative D call TRBD1 (5 bases). This CDR3 is 16 amino acids long. Between the trimmed V and J ends, which lost 5 bases and 2 bases, there was a span of 16 bases. Germline CDR1 and CDR2: KGHDR and SFDVKD. DNA for the CDR3: TGTGCCACCAGTGTAATAAGGGTCGGACACACAGATACGCAGTATTTT. Its translation is CATSVIRVGHTDTQYF.

V and J are TRBV3-1 (or the pseudogene TRBV3-2) and TRBJ1-6, with D possibly being TRBD1 (6 bases). Trimming removed 1 base at V and 7 bases at J, with 8 bases between. Germline values: CDR1 LGHDT, CDR2 YNNKEL (reference sequence). The length of the CDR3 is 14 residues. CDR3 nucleotide sequence: TGTGCCAGCAGCCAAGGCAGGGGAAATTCACCCCTCCACTTT. Residues: CASSQGRGNSPLHF.

This clone has a handful of counts. The chain employs TRBV4-1 and TRBJ2-7; 11 bases agree with TRBD2. J was trimmed by 3 bases and V by 1 base; bases with no gene match: 5. Germline CDR1 MGHRA, CDR2 YSYEKL. The CDR3 is 16 amino acids. CDR3 in DNA: TGCGCCAGCAGCCAAGGTCGACTAGCGGGGTACTACGAGCAGTACTTC. Protein product: CASSQGRLAGYYEQYF.

This clone was recorded only once. The chain links TRBV19 to TRBJ2-7; 10 bases are a match to TRBD2. This CDR3 is 15 amino acids long. The germline V gene has CDR1 LNHDA and CDR2 SQIVND (reference sequence). V lost 7 bases, J lost 13 bases, and 19 bases stayed unmatched. CDR3 in amino acids: CASTSGRTGTSALYF. As DNA, the CDR3 is TGTGCCAGTACCTCTGGCAGGACCGGGACTAGCGCGTTATACTTC.

The sample holds a few counts of this clone. J is TRBJ2-3 and V is TRBV3-1 (or the pseudogene TRBV3-2); no definite D call. CDR1 and CDR2 from the germline V gene are LGHDT and YNNKEL (reference sequence). The germline V and J ends were trimmed by 1 base and 6 bases, with 14 bases remaining between them. The CDR3 runs to 15 residues. Here the CDR3 DNA reads TGTGCCAGCAGCCAAGCCCTACACGGAGCCGATACGCAGTATTTT. The encoded protein is CASSQALHGADTQYF.

The chain couples TRBV9 to TRBJ1-5; D might be TRBD1 (6 bases). CDR1 SGDLS and CDR2 YYNGEE come from the germline V gene. The CDR3 covers 12 residues. The V gene lost 4 bases and the J gene lost 11 bases, with 13 bases spanning the gap. For the CDR3, the DNA is TGTGCCAGCAGCTCCCCGGGACAAACCCAGCATTTT. This sequence encodes CASSSPGQTQHF.